This entry concerns a single T cell receptor (beta chain). Some clones are missing from TCRdb's copy, which holds only in-frame ones; the method was immunoSEQ multiplex PCR. The sample includes roughly 660,000 clones, 85% to 90% of them seen just once. This sample was taken from a study of shared T cell receptors in the human thymus. There are 17 residues in the CDR3. The V gene end was trimmed by 3 bases and the J gene end by 5 bases; junction bases not matched to a gene: 13. The germline V gene has CDR1 SGHRS and CDR2 YFSETQ. These records were also assigned to another study, of human thymus T cells.

The receptor was isolated from a boy under three years old with a congenital heart defect. Sequencing was carried out using thymocytes. The chain couples TRBV5-1 to TRBJ2-2; TRBD2 matches 7 bases. DNA for the CDR3: TGCGCCAGCAGCTGGACGCTAGAGGGAGGGCGGACCGGGGAGCTGTTTTTT. It is translated as CASSWTLEGGRTGELFF.